This T cell receptor (beta chain) was profiled in a study of T-cell reconstitution after alpha-beta-depleted transplantation in children. The CDR3 length is 15 residues. V shed 0 bases and J 1 base; nucleotides not matched to a gene: 0. CDR1 is SGHKS and CDR2 is YYEKEE in the germline V gene (reference sequence). This clonotype was seen a few times. Construction of the TCRbeta library involved unique molecular identifiers. TCRdb itself ran the PCR reads through MiXCR, one entry per CDR3 protein. The sample lists around 370,000 distinct CDR3 sequences, about 9.3% occurring once. The V gene is TRBV5-5, the J gene TRBJ2-7, with 11 bases aligning to TRBD1. The sample consisted of PBMCs from the stem cell graft donor, taken from the stem cell graft. This TCR was sampled from a human donor who donated a stem cell graft to a child with acute lymphoblastic leukemia. CDR3 in DNA: TGTGCCAGCAGCTTGGGGGACAGGGGGTCCTACGAGCAGTACTTC. This gives the protein CASSLGDRGSYEQYF.